This T cell receptor beta chain comes out of a study of OX40 agonist ivuxolimab in advanced cancers. The study in broad terms: Ivuxolimab was a fully human IgG2 agonistic monoclonal antibody targeting the costimulatory receptor OX40 (CD134). Intravenous ivuxolimab was administered to patients every 2 weeks at six dose levels: 0.01, 0.1, 0.3, 1.5, 3 and 10 mg/kg. Of the approximately 50 patients in dose escalation, about 19 had hepatocellular carcinoma, about 15 had melanoma, 9 had renal cell carcinoma and 9 had head and neck cancer. The dose-escalation cohort was over 70% male with a mean age of about 60 years, ranging from 23 to 79. Prior anti-PD-1, anti-PD-L1 or anti-CTLA-4 therapy was permitted, and checkpoint inhibitors had been received by around 39% of dose-escalation patients. Partial responses occurred in three dose-escalation patients, of whom one had hepatocellular carcinoma and two had cutaneous melanoma. The purpose of peripheral TCRbeta sequencing was to test whether ivuxolimab changed TCR sequence diversity and led to clonal T-cell expansion. The paper describes the monotherapy dose-escalation part (N of about 52 patients) of the phase I trial of ivuxolimab.

On the study overall, not on this receptor specifically: Which antigens the clonally expanded peripheral T cells were specific for was not determined. At doses from 0.1 to 3.0 mg/kg, clonal expansion was seen in both CD4+ and CD8+ blood T cells between baseline and week 6. After ivuxolimab, expanded clones were on average more numerous among CD8+ T cells than among CD4+ T cells. In the 0.1-3.0 mg/kg groups, partial responders had among the lowest normalized peripheral clonal expansion, particularly in CD8+ T cells. Low levels of normalized T-cell clonal expansion were also seen in some patients who did not respond.

On this clone: Its antigen is currently not known. Base qualities are not recorded, but no much larger clone differs from it by a single base.

The trial excluded patients who had a history of autoimmune disease or were on systemic immunosuppression. Peripheral blood for TCR sequencing was collected from all dose cohorts at baseline, on cycle 4 day 1, and on cycle 7 day 1. Samples were obtained from an open-label, multicenter, first-in-human phase I dose-escalation trial of ivuxolimab. The trial enrolled adults with locally advanced or metastatic head and neck squamous cell, hepatocellular, melanoma or renal cell carcinoma. Before TCR sequencing, CD4+ and CD8+ T cells were separately sorted from peripheral blood. The CDR3 contains 12 residues, cysteine and phenylalanine counted. The DNA shown is the 36-base CDR3, in frame from base 1. Trimming takes 2 bases from V and 4 bases from J, and the germline ends sit 6 bases apart. The germline V gene gives CDR1 as MGHRA and CDR2 as YSYEKL. Genomic DNA was isolated from the sorted cells so that the TCRbeta CDR3 region could be sequenced. The immunoSEQ Assay was used to sequence the TCRbeta CDR3 regions. TCRdb provides this immuneACCESS table in a form limited to in-frame rearrangements. Some clones are lacking; in checked studies, under half of them reflect an unresolved V gene, and why the rest are absent is not known. This sample comprises under 85,000 clones, about 86% of them detected only once. The ten largest make up around 1.8% of the sample.

The chain was built from TRBV4-1 and TRBJ2-7; the D gene is not confidently resolved. The sequencing used CD4+ or CD8+ T cells sorted from blood, collected in a trial of the OX40 agonist ivuxolimab. This clonotype was obtained from an adult with an advanced solid tumor such as melanoma, head and neck, liver or kidney cancer. The CDR3 has the sequence CASSQLGYEQYF. The nucleotide sequence is given as TGCGCCAGCAGCCAATTGGGATACGAGCAGTACTTC.